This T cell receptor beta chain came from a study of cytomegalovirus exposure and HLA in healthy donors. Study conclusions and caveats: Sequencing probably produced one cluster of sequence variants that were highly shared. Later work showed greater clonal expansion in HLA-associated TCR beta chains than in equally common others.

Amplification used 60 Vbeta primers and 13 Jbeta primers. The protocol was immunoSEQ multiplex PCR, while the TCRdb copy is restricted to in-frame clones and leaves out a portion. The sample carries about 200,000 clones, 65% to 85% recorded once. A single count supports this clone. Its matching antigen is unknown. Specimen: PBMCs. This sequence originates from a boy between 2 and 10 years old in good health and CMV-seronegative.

CDR3 sequence reads: CASSPAGYEQYF. The CDR3 nucleotides are TGTGCCAGCAGCCCAGCGGGATACGAGCAGTACTTC. The gene calls are TRBV2 and TRBJ2-7; 7 nucleotides agree with TRBD2. The V gene's germline CDR1 is SNHLY and CDR2 FYNNEI. This CDR3 contains 12 residues. Trimming removed 6 bases from V and 4 bases from J; junction bases left unmatched: 3.